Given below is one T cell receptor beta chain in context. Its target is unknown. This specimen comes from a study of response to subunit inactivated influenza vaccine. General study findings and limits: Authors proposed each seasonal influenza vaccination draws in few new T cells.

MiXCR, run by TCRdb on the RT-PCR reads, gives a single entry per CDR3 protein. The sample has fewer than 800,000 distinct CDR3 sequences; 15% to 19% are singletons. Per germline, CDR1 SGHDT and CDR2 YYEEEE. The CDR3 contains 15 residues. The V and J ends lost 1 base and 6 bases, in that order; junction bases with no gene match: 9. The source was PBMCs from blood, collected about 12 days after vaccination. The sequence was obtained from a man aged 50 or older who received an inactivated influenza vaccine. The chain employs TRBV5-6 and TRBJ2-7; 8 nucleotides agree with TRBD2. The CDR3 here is CASSLLTGGPPEQYF. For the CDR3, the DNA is TGTGCCAGCAGCTTGTTGACGGGAGGGCCTCCCGAGCAGTACTTC.